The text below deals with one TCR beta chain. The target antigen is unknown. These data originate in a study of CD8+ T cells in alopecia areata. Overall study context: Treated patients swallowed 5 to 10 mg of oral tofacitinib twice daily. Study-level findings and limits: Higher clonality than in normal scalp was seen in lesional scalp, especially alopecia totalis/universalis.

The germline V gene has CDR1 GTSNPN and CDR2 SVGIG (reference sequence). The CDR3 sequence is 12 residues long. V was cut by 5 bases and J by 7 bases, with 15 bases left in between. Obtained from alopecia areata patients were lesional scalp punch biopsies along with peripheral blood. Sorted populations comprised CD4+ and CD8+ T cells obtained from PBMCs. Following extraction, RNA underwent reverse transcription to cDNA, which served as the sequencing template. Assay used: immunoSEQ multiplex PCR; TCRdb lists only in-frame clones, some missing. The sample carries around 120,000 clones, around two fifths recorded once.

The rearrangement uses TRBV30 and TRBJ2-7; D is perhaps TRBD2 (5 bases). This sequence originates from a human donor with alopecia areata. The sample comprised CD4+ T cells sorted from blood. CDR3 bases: TGTGCCTGGGAGTGGACGCGCGGGGAGCAGTACTTC. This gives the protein CAWEWTRGEQYF.